These 26 T cell receptor beta chains originate from one sample sequenced in a study of T cell responses to AZD1222 COVID-19 vaccine. Measured with immunoSEQ multiplex PCR; TCRdb has only the in-frame clones, and not every one. The table records about 110,000 clones, approximately 90% of them present only once. The material sequenced was peripheral blood, taken on day 0 of AZD1222 vaccination. Receptors were obtained from an adult in good health.

The chain joins TRBV5-6 to TRBJ2-1, with D possibly called TRBD1 or TRBD2 (5 bases each). The germline V gene has CDR1 SGHDT and CDR2 YYEEEE. The ends were cut back, 4 bases at V and 6 bases at J, with 17 bases in the middle. This CDR3 has 15 amino acids. CDR3: CASSGGVRALNEQFF. DNA of the CDR3: TGTGCCAGCAGCGGGGGTGTCAGGGCCCTCAATGAGCAGTTCTTC.

The rearrangement joins TRBV6-5 to TRBJ2-2, with D possibly being TRBD1 (8 bases). Trimming stripped 7 bases from V and 6 bases from J, with 15 bases between. Germline V CDR1 and CDR2: MNHEY, SVGAGI. The CDR3 sequence is 14 residues long. This CDR3 reads CASTPQGGPGELFF. CDR3 nucleotides: TGTGCCAGCACCCCACAGGGGGGGCCCGGGGAGCTGTTTTTT.

This clone showed up just a few times. The gene calls are TRBV5-1 and TRBJ1-1; 8 bases are shared with TRBD1. With 0 bases clipped from V and 4 bases from J, the junction kept 8 bases outside the gene matches. The CDR3 contains 16 residues. In germline, CDR1 is SGHRS, CDR2 YFSETQ. CDR3 coding DNA: TGCGCCAGCAGCTTGGATTACAGGGGGGCGGGCACTGAAGCTTTCTTT. Its translation is CASSLDYRGAGTEAFF.

The chain is built from TRBV11-3 and TRBJ2-1, with 11 bases identical to TRBD2. V gave up 6 bases and J gave up 1 base; unmatched junction bases: 8. Germline V gene data show CDR1 as SGHNT and CDR2 as YENEEA. The CDR3 totals 17 residues. This chain's CDR3 is CASSQIAGGASYNEQFF. For the CDR3, the DNA is TGTGCCAGCAGTCAAATAGCGGGAGGGGCGTCCTACAATGAGCAGTTCTTC.

This clone appeared a single time. V gene TRBV10-3 combines with J gene TRBJ1-1, with 11 nucleotides matching TRBD1. Germline assignment: CDR1 ENHRY and CDR2 SYGVKD. There are 15 residues in the CDR3. With 3 bases clipped from V and 6 bases from J, the junction kept 6 bases outside the gene matches. Here the CDR3 DNA reads TGTGCCATCAGTGATACCGGACAGGGGGCGCCTGAAGCTTTCTTT. Its protein product is CAISDTGQGAPEAFF.

The chain links TRBV18 to TRBJ2-7; possibly TRBD1 for D (5 bases). Trimming removed 6 bases from V and 2 bases from J, with 17 bases in between. The CDR3 loop spans 15 amino acids. Germline CDR1 and CDR2: KGHSH and LQKENI. CDR3 nucleotide sequence: TGTGCCAGCTCTGGGTTGGGGCAGGCCCCCTACGAGCAGTACTTC. As protein: CASSGLGQAPYEQYF.

The J gene is TRBJ2-2, the V gene TRBV24-1; D gene ambiguous. Trimming shortened V by 1 base and J by 2 bases, and 7 bases separated the two germline ends. Germline lookup yields CDR1 KGHDR and CDR2 SFDVKD. There are 15 residues in the CDR3. The chain's CDR3 is CATSDFSHNTGELFF. In DNA form, the CDR3 reads TGTGCCACCAGTGATTTCTCCCACAACACCGGGGAGCTGTTTTTT.

The chain combines TRBV24-1 with TRBJ2-2; D is ambiguous. This CDR3 spans 13 amino acids. Trimming left V 5 bases short and J 3 bases short, with 6 bases between. Germline CDR1 KGHDR, CDR2 SFDVKD. The CDR3 bases are TGTGCCACCAGTGGGGTATACACCGGGGAGCTGTTTTTT. Translating gives CATSGVYTGELFF.

The J gene is TRBJ2-1, the V gene TRBV9; TRBD2 agrees at 8 bases. V lost 0 bases to trimming and J lost 2 bases; unmatched junction nucleotides: 4. Germline V gene lookup returns CDR1 SGDLS and CDR2 YYNGEE. CDR3 length: 16 amino acids. The CDR3 DNA sequence: TGTGCCAGCAGCGTAGTCGCGGGAGGCCCCTACAATGAGCAGTTCTTC. It is translated as CASSVVAGGPYNEQFF.

This rearrangement joins TRBV6-4 to TRBJ2-7; D remains ambiguous. This CDR3 has 13 amino acids. The V gene lost 2 bases and the J gene lost 2 bases, with 7 bases spanning the gap. The germline V gene encodes CDR1 MRHNA and CDR2 SNTAGT. DNA of the CDR3: TGTGCCAGCAGTGACGTAGGGACCTACGAGCAGTACGTC. As protein: CASSDVGTYEQYV.

The chain has TRBV7-2 and TRBJ2-3, with 13 bases matching TRBD2. V shed 5 bases, J shed 0 bases, and the junction held 8 bases outside the gene matches. The germline V gene encodes CDR1 SGHTA and CDR2 FQGNSA. The CDR3 runs to 18 residues. CDR3 nucleotides: TGTGCCAGCAGCACAGGGACTAGCGGGACCACTAGCACAGATACGCAGTATTTT. Translating it yields CASSTGTSGTTSTDTQYF.

About this clone: Mismatch with germline at one junction end may stem from a read error. CDR3 amino acids: CASSYETGAPSSF. DNA of the CDR3: TGTGCCAGCAGTTATGAGACAGGGGCCCCCTCTTCTTTT. V gene TRBV2 combines with J gene TRBJ1-6, with TRBD1 matching 8 bases. The germline V gene encodes CDR1 SNHLY and CDR2 FYNNEI. The CDR3 totals 13 residues.

The chain joins TRBV6-2 or TRBV6-3 to TRBJ2-7; 9 bases are shared with TRBD2. V shed 6 bases and J 0 bases; nucleotides not matched to a gene: 18. This CDR3 region has 19 residues. From germline, CDR1 is MNHEY and CDR2 SVGEGT. The CDR3 DNA reads TGTGCCAGCAGCGACCCTCGTGGGCTAGCGGGACTGAGCTCCTACGAGCAGTACTTC. This sequence encodes CASSDPRGLAGLSSYEQYF.

The rearrangement links TRBV20-1 to TRBJ1-1; no clear D gene. Trimming took 3 bases from V and 4 from J, leaving 12 bases between them. CDR1 DFQATT and CDR2 SNEGSKA come from the germline V gene (reference sequence). The CDR3 consists of 13 residues. CDR3 DNA: TGCAGTGCTAGTAAAAGATCAGTCACTGAAGCTTTCTTT. It yields the protein CSASKRSVTEAFF.

V and J are TRBV18 and TRBJ2-1; the D gene is possibly TRBD2 (6 bases). The CDR3 has 16 residues. Germline-derived CDR1 and CDR2 are KGHSH and LQKENI. The germline V and J ends were trimmed by 6 bases and 1 base, with 16 bases remaining between them. The DNA of the CDR3 is TGTGCCAGCTCCTTCGGGGCGGGAAGTTCCTACAATGAGCAGTTCTTC. As protein: CASSFGAGSSYNEQFF.

This rearrangement joins TRBV19 to TRBJ2-7; no clear D. The CDR3 runs 13 residues. V was trimmed by 5 bases and J by 7 bases, leaving 15 bases between them. Germline loops: CDR1 LNHDA, CDR2 SQIVND (reference sequence). The CDR3 loop reads CASSDSLGEEQYV. The CDR3 nucleotides are TGTGCCAGTAGTGACTCACTGGGCGAGGAGCAGTACGTC.

The rearrangement joins TRBV11-1 to TRBJ1-1; D is unclear. Trimming shortened V by 3 bases and J by 5 bases, and 13 bases separated the two germline ends. The CDR3 consists of 14 residues. CDR1 is SGHAT, CDR2 FQDESV, per germline (reference sequence). The CDR3 sequence: CASSLSDGRTEAFF. The CDR3 bases are TGTGCCAGCAGCTTGTCCGACGGGCGTACTGAAGCTTTCTTT.

The V call is TRBV6-2 or TRBV6-3, the J call TRBJ2-3; D gene unclear. V lost 0 bases and J lost 2, with 9 bases in between. Per germline, CDR1 MNHEY and CDR2 SVGEGT. The CDR3 consists of 15 residues. For the CDR3, the DNA is TGTGCCAGCAGTTACTCGGTCTTCTCCACAGATACGCAGTATTTT. This translates into CASSYSVFSTDTQYF.

The rearrangement links TRBV29-1 to TRBJ1-2; 11 nucleotides agree with TRBD1. CDR3 size: 15 residues. Germline values: CDR1 SQVTM, CDR2 ANQGSEA. With V trimmed by 6 bases and J by 1 base, 7 bases remained unmatched. The CDR3 here is CSVWEDRGLNYGYTF. For the CDR3, the DNA is TGCAGCGTGTGGGAGGACAGGGGGCTTAACTATGGCTACACCTTC.

The genes are TRBV24-1 and TRBJ2-1; 8 bases fit TRBD1. CDR1 is KGHDR, CDR2 SFDVKD, per germline. Trimming took 0 bases from V and 8 from J; bases not matched to a gene: 8. This CDR3 region has 16 residues. The chain's CDR3 is CATSDLDRGQGHEQFF. CDR3 bases: TGTGCCACCAGTGATTTGGACCGCGGACAGGGCCATGAGCAGTTCTTC.

This chain connects TRBV6-5 to TRBJ2-3; possible D gene TRBD2, 5 bases. The CDR3 extends over 13 amino acids. Germline CDR1 is MNHEY and CDR2 is SVGAGI. The germline V and J ends were trimmed by 2 bases and 2 bases, with 5 bases remaining between them. This CDR3 reads CASSYLATDTQYF. The CDR3 DNA is TGTGCCAGCAGTTACCTAGCCACAGATACGCAGTATTTT.

The chain is built from TRBV6-5 and TRBJ2-5; D tentatively reads TRBD1 or TRBD2 (5 bases each). This CDR3 has 14 amino acids. Per germline, CDR1 MNHEY and CDR2 SVGAGI. The V end lost 8 bases, the J end lost 5 bases, and 18 bases lay between the germline ends. The CDR3 DNA reads as TGTGCCAGCTGCAAGGATAAACGGGGCGAGACCCAGTACTTC. Protein sequence: CASCKDKRGETQYF.

The J gene is TRBJ1-3, the V gene TRBV28; D uncertain. The CDR3 is 14 residues long. Trimming shortened V by 5 bases and J by 6 bases, and 14 bases separated the two germline ends. Germline values: CDR1 MDHEN, CDR2 SYDVKM. CDR3 DNA sequence: TGTGCCAGCAGTACCCCCCGCACATTAAACACCATATATTTT. Translated: CASSTPRTLNTIYF.

This chain uses TRBV28 with TRBJ1-1, with D possibly TRBD1 on 6 matching bases. Germline CDR1 MDHEN, CDR2 SYDVKM. The CDR3 has 15 amino acids. Trimming took off 2 bases at V and 0 bases at J, with 10 bases between the two ends. For the CDR3, the DNA is TGTGCCAGCAGTTTAGACGGGGACATGAACACTGAAGCTTTCTTT. Translating it yields CASSLDGDMNTEAFF.

CDR3 in amino acids: CASNVRTANYGYTF. Written as DNA, the CDR3 is TGTGCCAGTAATGTCCGGACAGCGAACTATGGCTACACCTTC. V gene TRBV2 combines with J gene TRBJ1-2; D might be TRBD1 (6 bases). The CDR3 extends over 14 amino acids. Germline V gene sequence: CDR1 SNHLY, CDR2 FYNNEI. V lost 9 bases and J lost 2, with 16 bases in between.

The chain joins TRBV2 to TRBJ1-2; D unclear. With 2 bases removed from V and 1 base from J, the gap between germline ends came to 11 bases. This CDR3 has 15 amino acids. Germline V gene sequence: CDR1 SNHLY, CDR2 FYNNEI. In DNA form, the CDR3 reads TGTGCCAGCAGTGAAATCGGGATGGGTAACTATGGCTACACCTTC. This codes for CASSEIGMGNYGYTF.